A selection of T cell receptor beta chains follows, all from one sample in a study of shared T cell receptors in the human thymus. Sequenced by immunoSEQ multiplex PCR; TCRdb stores in-frame clones only, minus some. Among hundreds of thousands of clones listed, about 87% were seen once. These sequences were also reported in another study, on human thymus T cells.

The sequencing sample was made of thymocytes. The receptors were gathered from a boy under three years old with a congenital heart defect. Each CDR3 is given with its conserved first and last residue. D genes are given only for firm matches. Some rows mark clone size as missing; the rest say once, few, many or name a class of expanded clone.

d_call,clone_size,cdr3_length,j_call,v_call,cdr3_aa,cdr3_nt
TRBD2,-,18,TRBJ2-3,TRBV5-4,CASSSRGTSGGHPLSQYF,TGTGCCAGCAGCTCAAGAGGTACTAGCGGGGGGCACCCACTATCGCAGTATTTT
TRBD2,once,16,TRBJ2-7,TRBV30,CAWGSTSARYSYEQYF,TGTGCCTGGGGGAGTACTAGCGCCAGATATTCCTACGAGCAGTACTTC
TRBD2,few,14,TRBJ2-7,TRBV6-5,CATKRLAGDYEQYF,TGTGCCACCAAAAGACTAGCGGGAGACTACGAGCAGTACTTC
-,-,14,TRBJ1-6,TRBV28,CASRSTSGNSPLHF,TGTGCCAGCAGATCGACGAGCGGGAATTCACCCCTCCACTTT
-,once,12,TRBJ2-3,TRBV28,CASSFPQYTQYF,TGTGCCAGCAGTTTCCCCCAGTATACGCAGTATTTT
TRBD1,-,15,TRBJ1-1,TRBV27,CASSLAEGGGTEAFF,TGTGCCAGCAGTTTAGCGGAAGGGGGCGGCACTGAAGCTTTCTTT
TRBD2,-,15,TRBJ2-1,TRBV30,CAWSVLRTSGNEQFF,TGTGCCTGGAGTGTACTCCGGACTAGCGGGAATGAGCAGTTCTTC
-,-,16,TRBJ1-2,TRBV27,CASSNNADGRPGGYTF,TGTGCCAGCAGTAACAACGCCGACGGACGCCCGGGGGGCTACACCTTC
-,-,17,TRBJ1-2,TRBV12-5,CASGWDNLLTGPHGYTF,TGTGCTAGTGGTTGGGATAACCTACTTACAGGGCCCCATGGCTACACCTTC
TRBD2,-,12,TRBJ2-7,TRBV5-1,CASQAGVDEQYF,TGCGCCAGCCAGGCGGGAGTTGACGAGCAGTACTTC
-,-,18,TRBJ1-2,TRBV11-2,CASSLNEGGPRENYGYTF,TGTGCCAGCAGCTTAAATGAGGGGGGGCCGCGGGAAAACTATGGCTACACCTTC
-,-,15,TRBJ2-1,TRBV10-3,CAISVFRGGRNEQFF,TGTGCCATCAGTGTGTTCAGGGGAGGGCGCAATGAGCAGTTCTTC
TRBD1,-,18,TRBJ2-7,TRBV4-3,CASSQVYFRGDRVYEQYF,TGCGCCAGCAGCCAAGTTTATTTCCGTGGGGACAGGGTCTACGAGCAGTACTTC
-,-,13,TRBJ2-4,TRBV6-5,CASSLKGVNIQYF,TGTGCCAGCAGCCTTAAGGGAGTGAACATTCAGTACTTC
TRBD1,once,15,TRBJ2-7,TRBV4-1,CASSQVATGVYEQYF,TGCGCCAGCAGCCAAGTCGCGACAGGGGTGTACGAGCAGTACTTC
TRBD1,-,17,TRBJ2-1,TRBV27,CASSSSGTGGPNNEQFF,TGTGCCAGCAGCTCCTCTGGGACAGGGGGCCCAAACAATGAGCAGTTCTTC
TRBD1,-,15,TRBJ2-3,TRBV25-1,CASRSDRGGTDTQYF,TGTGCCAGCAGAAGCGACAGGGGCGGCACAGATACGCAGTATTTT
-,-,15,TRBJ1-3,TRBV15,CATSRPGTAGNTIYF,TGTGCCACCAGCAGACCCGGGACTGCTGGAAACACCATATATTTT
-,-,12,TRBJ1-1,TRBV5-5,CASMSPQGEAFF,TGTGCCAGCATGTCCCCGCAGGGCGAAGCTTTCTTT
-,once,16,TRBJ1-6,TRBV30,CAWSESGSSYNSPLHF,TGTGCCTGGAGTGAGTCGGGGAGTTCATATAATTCACCCCTCCACTTT
-,-,13,TRBJ2-3,TRBV5-8,CASSLDKFVSQYF,TGTGCCAGCAGCTTGGACAAGTTCGTGTCGCAGTATTTT
-,-,12,TRBJ1-4,TRBV7-2,CASSSPGGKLFF,TGTGCCAGCAGCTCCCCCGGGGGAAAACTGTTTTTT
TRBD1,-,14,TRBJ1-2,TRBV15,CATKRGQGHYGYTF,TGTGCCACCAAGCGGGGACAGGGTCACTATGGCTACACCTTC
-,-,13,TRBJ1-1,TRBV7-2,CASSFPPRSAAFF,TGTGCCAGCAGCTTCCCCCCCAGGTCTGCCGCTTTCTTT
-,-,14,TRBJ2-7,TRBV18,CASSQDSQSYEQYF,TGTGCCAGCTCACAGGACTCCCAATCCTACGAGCAGTACTTC